The 7 T cell receptor beta chains given below trace back to one sample, sequenced in a study of Graves' ophthalmopathy and Graves' hyperthyroidism. For repertoire sequencing, the TCR beta CDR3 regions were amplified from RNA transcripts. The first-round RT-PCR employed HTBI primers together with the Qiagen OneStep RT-PCR kit. A multiplex PCR was then performed as the second round. A single record per CDR3 protein comes from TCRdb applying MiXCR to the multiplex PCR reads. The sample consists of 300,000 or so distinct CDR3 sequences, around a sixth of them appearing once. Input material: peripheral blood. The origin of the receptors is an adult man with Graves' ophthalmopathy.

This clonotype was recorded many times. V usage is TRBV12-3 or TRBV12-4 and J usage is TRBJ2-7, with 9 nucleotides matching TRBD2. The CDR3 is made up of 15 amino acids. With 8 bases clipped from V and 5 bases from J, the junction kept 13 bases outside the gene matches. The CDR3 DNA follows: TGTGCCAGCGGACCGGACTTAGCGGGAGTGGACGAGCAGTACTTC. It codes for CASGPDLAGVDEQYF.

This clonotype was seen many times. This sequence joins TRBV20-1 and TRBJ1-2, with D uncertain. This CDR3 is built from 14 residues. Trimming cost V 5 bases and J 4 bases, with 17 bases left between them. Germline CDR1 DFQATT, CDR2 SNEGSKA (reference sequence). CDR3: CSAHEFTGSYGYTF. In DNA form, the CDR3 reads TGCAGTGCTCACGAGTTTACCGGGAGCTATGGCTACACCTTC.

The gene calls are TRBV6-2 or TRBV6-3 and TRBJ1-1, with D uncertain. V was cut by 7 bases and J by 2 bases, with 14 bases left in between. The CDR3 loop spans 14 amino acids. CDR1 and CDR2 from the germline V gene are MNHEY and SVGEGT. The CDR3 nucleotides read TGTGCCAGCATCCTTGACGCGGGCAACACTGAAGCTTTCTTT. Translated, it gives CASILDAGNTEAFF.

This clonotype was seen ten or more times. The chain is built from TRBV19 and TRBJ1-5, with 8 bases aligning to TRBD1. The V and J ends lost 3 bases and 0 bases, in that order; junction bases with no gene match: 7. This CDR3 comprises 17 residues. Germline V gene data show CDR1 as LNHDA and CDR2 as SQIVND (reference sequence). The DNA of the CDR3 is TGTGCCAGTAGTATTACTGGGACAGGAGGTAGCAATCAGCCCCAGCATTTT. This translates into CASSITGTGGSNQPQHF.

A remark on this clonotype: A junction end diverges from the germline sequence, so it may reflect a read error. The rearrangement links TRBV28 to TRBJ1-2, with D perhaps matching TRBD1 (5 bases). CDR1 is MDHEN and CDR2 is SYDVKM in the germline V gene. The CDR3 is 14 amino acids. CDR3: CASSRQTANYGYIF. CDR3 nucleotides: TGTGCCAGCAGCCGACAGACAGCAAACTATGGCTACATCTTC.

This clonotype was counted ten times or more. The chain employs TRBV6-5 and TRBJ2-7, with 15 bases identical to TRBD2. J gave up 1 base and V 5 bases, and 6 bases lay outside the gene matches. The CDR3 is 17 amino acids. Germline CDR1 reads MNHEY; CDR2 reads SVGAGI. The DNA for the CDR3 is TGTGCCAGCAGTCTGGGACTAGCGGGAGGTGGTTCCTACGAGCAGTACTTC. It yields the protein CASSLGLAGGGSYEQYF.

This clonotype was counted many times. The chain has TRBV6-5 and TRBJ1-3, with TRBD1 as a possible D gene (6 bases). The CDR3 has 16 residues. V was pared by 2 bases and J by 0 bases, with 11 bases between. Germline values: CDR1 MNHEY, CDR2 SVGAGI. DNA for the CDR3: TGTGCCAGCAGTTACGACAGGCCTGACTCTGGAAACACCATATATTTT. Protein: CASSYDRPDSGNTIYF.